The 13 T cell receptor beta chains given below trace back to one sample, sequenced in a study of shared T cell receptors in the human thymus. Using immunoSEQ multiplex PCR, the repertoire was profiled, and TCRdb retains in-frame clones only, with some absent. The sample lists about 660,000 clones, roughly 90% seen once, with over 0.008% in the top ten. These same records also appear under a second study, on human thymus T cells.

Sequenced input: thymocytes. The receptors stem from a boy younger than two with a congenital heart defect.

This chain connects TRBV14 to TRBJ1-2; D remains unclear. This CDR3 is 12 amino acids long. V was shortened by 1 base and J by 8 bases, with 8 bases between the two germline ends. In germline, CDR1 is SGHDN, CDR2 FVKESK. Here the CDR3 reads CASSQARRGYTF. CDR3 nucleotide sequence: TGTGCCAGCAGCCAAGCACGTAGAGGCTACACCTTC. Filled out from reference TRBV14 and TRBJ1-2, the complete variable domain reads EAGVTQFPSHSVIEKGQTVTLRCDPISGHDNLYWYRRVMGKEIKFLLHFVKESKQDESGMPNNRFLAERTGGTYSTLKVQPAELEDSGVYFCASSQARRGYTFGSGTRLTVV.

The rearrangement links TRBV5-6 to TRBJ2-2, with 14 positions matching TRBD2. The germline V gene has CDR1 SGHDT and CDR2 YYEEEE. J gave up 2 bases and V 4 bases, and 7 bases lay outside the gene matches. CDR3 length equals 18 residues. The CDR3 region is CASSPGTSGSPNTGELFF. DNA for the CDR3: TGTGCCAGCAGCCCCGGGACTAGCGGGAGTCCCAACACCGGGGAGCTGTTTTTT.

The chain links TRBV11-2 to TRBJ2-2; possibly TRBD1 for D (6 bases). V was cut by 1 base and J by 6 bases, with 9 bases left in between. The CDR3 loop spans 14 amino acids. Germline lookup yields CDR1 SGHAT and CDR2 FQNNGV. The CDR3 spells CASSLVTGSGELFF. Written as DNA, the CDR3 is TGTGCCAGCAGCTTAGTTACAGGGTCCGGGGAGCTGTTTTTT.

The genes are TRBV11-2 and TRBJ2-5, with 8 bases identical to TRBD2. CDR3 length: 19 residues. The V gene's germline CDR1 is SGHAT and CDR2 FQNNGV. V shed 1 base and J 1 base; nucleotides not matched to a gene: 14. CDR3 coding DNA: TGTGCCAGCAGCTTAGGTCCCGGCGGGCGTGCGGGAGGCCAAGAGACCCAGTACTTC. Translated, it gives CASSLGPGGRAGGQETQYF. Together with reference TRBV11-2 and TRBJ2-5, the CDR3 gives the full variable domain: EAGVAQSPRYKIIEKRQSVAFWCNPISGHATLYWYQQILGQGPKLLIQFQNNGVVDDSQLPKDRFSAERLKGVDSTLKIQPAKLEDSAVYLCASSLGPGGRAGGQETQYFGPGTRLLVL.

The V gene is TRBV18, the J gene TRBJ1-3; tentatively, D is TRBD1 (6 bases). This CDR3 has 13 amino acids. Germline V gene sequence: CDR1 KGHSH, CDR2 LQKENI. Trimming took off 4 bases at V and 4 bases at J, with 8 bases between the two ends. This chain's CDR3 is CASSRTAGNTIYF. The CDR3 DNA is TGTGCCAGCTCACGGACAGCCGGAAACACCATATATTTT. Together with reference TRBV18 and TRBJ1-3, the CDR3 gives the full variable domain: NAGVMQNPRHLVRRRGQEARLRCSPMKGHSHVYWYRQLPEEGLKFMVYLQKENIIDESGMPKERFSAEFPKEGPSILRIQQVVRGDSAAYFCASSRTAGNTIYFGEGSWLTVV.

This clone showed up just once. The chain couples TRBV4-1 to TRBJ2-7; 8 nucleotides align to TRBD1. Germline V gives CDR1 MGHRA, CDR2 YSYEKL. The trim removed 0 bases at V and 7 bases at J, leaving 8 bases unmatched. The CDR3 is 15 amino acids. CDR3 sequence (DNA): TGCGCCAGCAGCCAAGATCTGCAGGGGGCTGGGGAGCAGTACTTC. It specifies CASSQDLQGAGEQYF.

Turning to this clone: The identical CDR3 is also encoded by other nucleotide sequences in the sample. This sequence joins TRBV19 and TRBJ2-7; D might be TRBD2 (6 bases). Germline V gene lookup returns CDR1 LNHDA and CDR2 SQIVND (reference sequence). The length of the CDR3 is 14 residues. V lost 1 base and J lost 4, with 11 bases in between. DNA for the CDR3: TGTGCCAGTAGTATAGGGGGAGGAACATACGAGCAGTACTTC. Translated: CASSIGGGTYEQYF.

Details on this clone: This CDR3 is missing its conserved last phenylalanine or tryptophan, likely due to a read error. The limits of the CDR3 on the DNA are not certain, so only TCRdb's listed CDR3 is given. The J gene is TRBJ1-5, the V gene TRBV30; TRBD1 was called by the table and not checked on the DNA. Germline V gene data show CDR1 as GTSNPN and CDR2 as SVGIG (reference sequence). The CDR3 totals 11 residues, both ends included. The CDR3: CAWSPTGGLVG.

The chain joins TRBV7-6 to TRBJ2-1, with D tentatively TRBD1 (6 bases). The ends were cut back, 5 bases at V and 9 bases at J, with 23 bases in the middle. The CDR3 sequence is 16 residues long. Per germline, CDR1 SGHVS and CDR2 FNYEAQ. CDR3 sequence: CASSQLTGRRVCEQFF. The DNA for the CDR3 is TGTGCCAGCAGCCAATTGACAGGCCGAAGAGTCTGTGAGCAGTTCTTC.

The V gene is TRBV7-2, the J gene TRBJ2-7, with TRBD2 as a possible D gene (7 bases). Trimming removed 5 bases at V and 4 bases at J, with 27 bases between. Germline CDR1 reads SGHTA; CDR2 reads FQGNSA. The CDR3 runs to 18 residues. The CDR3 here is CASSPRGGVGPSGYEQYF. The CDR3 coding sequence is TGTGCCAGCAGCCCTAGGGGGGGCGTAGGGCCCTCGGGTTACGAGCAGTACTTC.

CDR3 sequence (DNA): TGTGCCAGCAGCTGGACCGGACACTACTATGGCTACACCTTC. Protein sequence: CASSWTGHYYGYTF. V gene TRBV5-5 combines with J gene TRBJ1-2, with a weak D call TRBD1 (5 bases). Germline V gene sequence: CDR1 SGHKS, CDR2 YYEKEE (reference sequence). The CDR3 is 14 amino acids. Trimming stripped 3 bases from V and 3 bases from J, with 12 bases between.

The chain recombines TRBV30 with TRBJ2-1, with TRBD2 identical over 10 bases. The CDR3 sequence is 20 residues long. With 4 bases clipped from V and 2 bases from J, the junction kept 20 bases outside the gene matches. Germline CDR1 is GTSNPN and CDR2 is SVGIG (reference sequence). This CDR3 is CAWTCRIASGRHKPYNEQFF. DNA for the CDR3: TGTGCCTGGACCTGCCGGATCGCTAGCGGGAGACACAAGCCCTACAATGAGCAGTTCTTC.

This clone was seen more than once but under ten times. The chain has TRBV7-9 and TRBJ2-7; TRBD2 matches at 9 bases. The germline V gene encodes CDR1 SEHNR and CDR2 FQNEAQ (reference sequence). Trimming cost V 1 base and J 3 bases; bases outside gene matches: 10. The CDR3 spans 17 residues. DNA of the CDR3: TGTGCCAGCAGCTTAGGAGGCCCAGCGGGAGGCAACTACGAGCAGTACTTC. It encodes CASSLGGPAGGNYEQYF.